This TCR beta chain was sequenced during a study of response to subunit inactivated influenza vaccine. In its sample, this clonotype was seen a few times. The antigen remains unidentified. V was clipped by 1 base and J by 3 bases, with 13 bases between them. CDR1 and CDR2 (germline): SGHKS, YYEKEE (reference sequence). This CDR3 comprises 15 residues. Study-wide findings and caveats: Researchers suggested that each seasonal influenza vaccination recruits few new T cells.

Each CDR3 protein gets one entry after TCRdb re-called the RT-PCR reads with MiXCR. The sample records around 190,000 distinct CDR3 sequences, nearly 9.5% being singletons. The sequence was collected from a man aged 50 or older who received an inactivated influenza vaccine. The gene calls are TRBV5-5 and TRBJ1-2; D unresolved. This sample comprised non-naive T cells sorted from PBMCs, obtained on the day of vaccination. This chain's CDR3 is CASSLSLGIHYGYTF. CDR3 DNA: TGTGCCAGCAGCTTGTCCCTGGGTATTCACTATGGCTACACCTTC.